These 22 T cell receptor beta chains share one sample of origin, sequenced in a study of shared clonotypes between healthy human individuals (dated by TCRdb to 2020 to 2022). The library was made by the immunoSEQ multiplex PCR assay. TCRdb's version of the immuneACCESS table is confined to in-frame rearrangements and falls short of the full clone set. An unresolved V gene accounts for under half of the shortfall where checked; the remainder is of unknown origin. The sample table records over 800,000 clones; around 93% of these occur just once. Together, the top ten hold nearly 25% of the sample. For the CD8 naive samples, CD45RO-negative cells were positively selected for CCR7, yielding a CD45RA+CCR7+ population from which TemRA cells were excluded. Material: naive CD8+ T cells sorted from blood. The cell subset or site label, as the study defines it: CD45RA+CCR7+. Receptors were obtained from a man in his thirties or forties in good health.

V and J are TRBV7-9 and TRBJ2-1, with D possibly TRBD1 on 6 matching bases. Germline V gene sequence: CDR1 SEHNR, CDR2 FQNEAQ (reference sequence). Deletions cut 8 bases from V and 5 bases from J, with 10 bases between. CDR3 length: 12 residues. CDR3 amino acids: CASSGVNNEQFF. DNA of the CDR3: TGTGCCAGCTCAGGGGTCAACAATGAGCAGTTCTTC.

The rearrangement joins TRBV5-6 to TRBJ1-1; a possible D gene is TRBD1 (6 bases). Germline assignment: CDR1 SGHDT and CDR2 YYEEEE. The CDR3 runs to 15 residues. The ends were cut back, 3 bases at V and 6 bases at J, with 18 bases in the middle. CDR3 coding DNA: TGTGCCAGCAGCTCCGCTCCAGGGGAGAGCCCTGAAGCTTTCTTT. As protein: CASSSAPGESPEAFF.

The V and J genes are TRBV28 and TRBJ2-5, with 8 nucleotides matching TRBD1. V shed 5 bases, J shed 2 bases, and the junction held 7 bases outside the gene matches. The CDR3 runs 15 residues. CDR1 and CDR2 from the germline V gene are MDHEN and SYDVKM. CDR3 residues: CASSPQGQEQETQYF. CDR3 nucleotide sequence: TGTGCCAGCAGTCCCCAGGGACAGGAGCAAGAGACCCAGTACTTC.

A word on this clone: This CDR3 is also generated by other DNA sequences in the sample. The CDR3 region is CASSPLAGGSYEQYF. In DNA, the CDR3 is TGTGCCAGCAGTCCCCTAGCGGGAGGCTCCTACGAGCAGTACTTC. The rearrangement uses TRBV27 and TRBJ2-7; 11 bases fit TRBD2. With 5 bases clipped from V and 0 bases from J, the junction kept 3 bases outside the gene matches. CDR1 and CDR2 (germline): MNHEY, SMNVEV (reference sequence). There are 15 residues in the CDR3.

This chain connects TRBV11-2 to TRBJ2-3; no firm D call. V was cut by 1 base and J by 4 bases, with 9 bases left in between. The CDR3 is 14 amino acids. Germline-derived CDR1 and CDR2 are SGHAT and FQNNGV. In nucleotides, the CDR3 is TGTGCCAGCAGCTTAGGTATTCCCCCAGATACGCAGTATTTT. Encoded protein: CASSLGIPPDTQYF.

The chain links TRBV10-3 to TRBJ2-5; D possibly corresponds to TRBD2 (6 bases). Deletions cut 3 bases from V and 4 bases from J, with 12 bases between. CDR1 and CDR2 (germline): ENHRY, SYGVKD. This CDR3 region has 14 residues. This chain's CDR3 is CAISDGLEGETQYF. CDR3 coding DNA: TGTGCCATCAGTGACGGACTGGAGGGAGAGACCCAGTACTTC.

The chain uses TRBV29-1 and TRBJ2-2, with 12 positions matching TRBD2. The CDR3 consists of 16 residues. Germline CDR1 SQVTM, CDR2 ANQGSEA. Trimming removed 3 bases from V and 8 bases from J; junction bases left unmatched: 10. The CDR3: CSVEGRGLAGTGELFF. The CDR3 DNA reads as TGCAGCGTTGAGGGGAGAGGACTAGCGGGAACGGGGGAGCTGTTTTTT.

The CDR3 sequence: CASSPYGHNEQYF. DNA for the CDR3: TGTGCCAGCAGCCCGTACGGGCACAACGAGCAGTACTTC. The rearrangement links TRBV7-9 to TRBJ2-7; D is unresolved. The CDR3 consists of 13 residues. Germline CDR1 is SEHNR and CDR2 is FQNEAQ (reference sequence). Trimming cost V 5 bases and J 5 bases, with 13 bases left between them.

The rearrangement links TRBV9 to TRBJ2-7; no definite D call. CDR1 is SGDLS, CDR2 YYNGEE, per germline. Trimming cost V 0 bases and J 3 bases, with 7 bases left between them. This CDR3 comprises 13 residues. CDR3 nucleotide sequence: TGTGCCAGCAGCGTAGATACTGTCTACGAGCAGTACTTC. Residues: CASSVDTVYEQYF.

CDR3 amino acids: CASSNEDRAYGYTF. CDR3 DNA: TGTGCCAGCAGCAATGAAGACAGGGCCTATGGCTACACCTTC. The chain combines TRBV21-1 with TRBJ1-2; the DNA was not used to check the table's D call, TRBD1. TRBV21-1 is labeled a pseudogene. The CDR3 is 14 amino acids.

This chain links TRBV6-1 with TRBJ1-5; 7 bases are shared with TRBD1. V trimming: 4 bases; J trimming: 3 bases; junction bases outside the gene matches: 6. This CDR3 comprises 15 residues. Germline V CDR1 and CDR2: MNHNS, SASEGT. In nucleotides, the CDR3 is TGTGCCAGCAGTGCGAGGACAGGCTACAATCAGCCCCAGCATTTT. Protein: CASSARTGYNQPQHF.

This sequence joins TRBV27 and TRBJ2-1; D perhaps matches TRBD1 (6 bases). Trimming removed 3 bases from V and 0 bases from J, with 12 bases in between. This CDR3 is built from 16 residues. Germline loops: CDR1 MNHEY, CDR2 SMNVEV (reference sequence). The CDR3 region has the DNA TGTGCCAGCAGTTTGGCTGGGGGACACTCCTACAATGAGCAGTTCTTC. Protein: CASSLAGGHSYNEQFF.

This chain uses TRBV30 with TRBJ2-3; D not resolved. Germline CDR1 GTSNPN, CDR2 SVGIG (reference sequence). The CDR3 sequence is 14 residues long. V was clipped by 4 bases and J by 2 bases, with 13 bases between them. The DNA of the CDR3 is TGTGCCTGGACGGGCAATCTAAACACAGATACGCAGTATTTT. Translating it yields CAWTGNLNTDTQYF.

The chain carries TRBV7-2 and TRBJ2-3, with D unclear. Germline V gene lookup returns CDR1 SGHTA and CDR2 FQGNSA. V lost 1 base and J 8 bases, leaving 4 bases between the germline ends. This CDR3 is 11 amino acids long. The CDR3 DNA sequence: TGTGCCAGCAGCTTAGGAGGTACGCAGTATTTT. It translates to CASSLGGTQYF.

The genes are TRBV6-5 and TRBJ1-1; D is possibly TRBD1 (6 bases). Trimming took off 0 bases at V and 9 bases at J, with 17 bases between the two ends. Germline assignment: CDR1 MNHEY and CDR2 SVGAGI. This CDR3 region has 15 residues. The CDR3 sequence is CASSYSGDRSSKAFF. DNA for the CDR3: TGTGCCAGCAGTTACTCGGGTGACAGGTCGAGCAAAGCTTTCTTT.

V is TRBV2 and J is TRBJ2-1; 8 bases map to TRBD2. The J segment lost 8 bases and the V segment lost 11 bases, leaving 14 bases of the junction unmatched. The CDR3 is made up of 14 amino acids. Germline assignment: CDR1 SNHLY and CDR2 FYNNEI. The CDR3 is CAGRGGQFLDEQFF. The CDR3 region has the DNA TGTGCCGGACGGGGGGGGCAATTTTTGGATGAGCAGTTCTTC.

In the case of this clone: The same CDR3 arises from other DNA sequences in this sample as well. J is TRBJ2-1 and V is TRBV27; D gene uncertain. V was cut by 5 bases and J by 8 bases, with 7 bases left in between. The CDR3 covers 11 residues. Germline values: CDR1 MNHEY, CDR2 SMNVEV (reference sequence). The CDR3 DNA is TGTGCCAGCAGTCCGGGCTATGAGCAGTTCTTC. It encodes CASSPGYEQFF.

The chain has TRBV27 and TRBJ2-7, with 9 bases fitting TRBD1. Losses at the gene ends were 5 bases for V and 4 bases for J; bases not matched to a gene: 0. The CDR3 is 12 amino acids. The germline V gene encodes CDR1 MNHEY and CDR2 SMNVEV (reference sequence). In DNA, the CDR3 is TGTGCCAGCAGTGGACAGGGGTACGAGCAGTACTTC. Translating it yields CASSGQGYEQYF.

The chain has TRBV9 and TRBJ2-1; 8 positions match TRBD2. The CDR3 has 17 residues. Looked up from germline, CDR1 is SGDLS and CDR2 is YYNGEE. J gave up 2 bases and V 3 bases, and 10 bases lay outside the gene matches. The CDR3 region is CASSARPTSGAYNEQFF. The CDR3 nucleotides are TGTGCCAGCAGCGCCCGGCCTACTAGCGGTGCCTACAATGAGCAGTTCTTC.

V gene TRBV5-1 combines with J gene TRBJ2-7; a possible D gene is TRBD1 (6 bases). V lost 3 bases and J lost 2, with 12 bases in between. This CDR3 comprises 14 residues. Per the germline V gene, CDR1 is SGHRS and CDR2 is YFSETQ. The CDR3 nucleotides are TGCGCCAGCAGCTCTACAGGGCCTGCCTACGAGCAGTACTTC. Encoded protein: CASSSTGPAYEQYF.

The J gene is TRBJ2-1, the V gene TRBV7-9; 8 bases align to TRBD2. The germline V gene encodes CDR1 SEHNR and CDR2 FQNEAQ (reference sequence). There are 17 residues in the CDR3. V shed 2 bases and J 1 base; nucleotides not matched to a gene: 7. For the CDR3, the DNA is TGTGCCAGCAGCTTAACCATAGCGGGAAGGTCCTACAATGAGCAGTTCTTC. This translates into CASSLTIAGRSYNEQFF.

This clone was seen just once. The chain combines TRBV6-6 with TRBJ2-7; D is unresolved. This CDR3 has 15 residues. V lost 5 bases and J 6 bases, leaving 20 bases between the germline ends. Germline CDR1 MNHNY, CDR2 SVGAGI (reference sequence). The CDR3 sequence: CASSRLWVHLFEQYF. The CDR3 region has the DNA TGTGCCAGCAGTCGACTTTGGGTTCACTTATTCGAGCAGTACTTC.